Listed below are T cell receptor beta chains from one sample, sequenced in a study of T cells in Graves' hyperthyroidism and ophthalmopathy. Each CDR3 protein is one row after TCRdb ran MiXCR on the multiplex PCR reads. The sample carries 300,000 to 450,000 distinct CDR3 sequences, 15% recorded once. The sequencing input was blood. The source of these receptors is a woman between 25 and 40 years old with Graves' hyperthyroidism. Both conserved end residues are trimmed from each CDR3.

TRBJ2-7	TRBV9	ASSGTGTGYEQY
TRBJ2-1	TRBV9	ASSVGSIRTNEQF
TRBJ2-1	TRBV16	ASITVDSYNEQF
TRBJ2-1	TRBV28	ASRNGLAAYNEQF
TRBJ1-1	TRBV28	ASILLWGGTEAF
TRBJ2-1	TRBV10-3	AISDSGGDNEQF
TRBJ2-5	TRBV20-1	SGARGRQETQY
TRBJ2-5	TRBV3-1	ASSTTSGTVWETQY
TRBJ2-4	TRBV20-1	SAKGPAGSKNIQY
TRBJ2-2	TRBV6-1	ASSRDTSNTGELF
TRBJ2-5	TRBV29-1	SVEDLSTESETQY
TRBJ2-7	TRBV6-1	ASSDKSRGSFNEQY
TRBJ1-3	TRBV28	ASIETGDIGNTIY